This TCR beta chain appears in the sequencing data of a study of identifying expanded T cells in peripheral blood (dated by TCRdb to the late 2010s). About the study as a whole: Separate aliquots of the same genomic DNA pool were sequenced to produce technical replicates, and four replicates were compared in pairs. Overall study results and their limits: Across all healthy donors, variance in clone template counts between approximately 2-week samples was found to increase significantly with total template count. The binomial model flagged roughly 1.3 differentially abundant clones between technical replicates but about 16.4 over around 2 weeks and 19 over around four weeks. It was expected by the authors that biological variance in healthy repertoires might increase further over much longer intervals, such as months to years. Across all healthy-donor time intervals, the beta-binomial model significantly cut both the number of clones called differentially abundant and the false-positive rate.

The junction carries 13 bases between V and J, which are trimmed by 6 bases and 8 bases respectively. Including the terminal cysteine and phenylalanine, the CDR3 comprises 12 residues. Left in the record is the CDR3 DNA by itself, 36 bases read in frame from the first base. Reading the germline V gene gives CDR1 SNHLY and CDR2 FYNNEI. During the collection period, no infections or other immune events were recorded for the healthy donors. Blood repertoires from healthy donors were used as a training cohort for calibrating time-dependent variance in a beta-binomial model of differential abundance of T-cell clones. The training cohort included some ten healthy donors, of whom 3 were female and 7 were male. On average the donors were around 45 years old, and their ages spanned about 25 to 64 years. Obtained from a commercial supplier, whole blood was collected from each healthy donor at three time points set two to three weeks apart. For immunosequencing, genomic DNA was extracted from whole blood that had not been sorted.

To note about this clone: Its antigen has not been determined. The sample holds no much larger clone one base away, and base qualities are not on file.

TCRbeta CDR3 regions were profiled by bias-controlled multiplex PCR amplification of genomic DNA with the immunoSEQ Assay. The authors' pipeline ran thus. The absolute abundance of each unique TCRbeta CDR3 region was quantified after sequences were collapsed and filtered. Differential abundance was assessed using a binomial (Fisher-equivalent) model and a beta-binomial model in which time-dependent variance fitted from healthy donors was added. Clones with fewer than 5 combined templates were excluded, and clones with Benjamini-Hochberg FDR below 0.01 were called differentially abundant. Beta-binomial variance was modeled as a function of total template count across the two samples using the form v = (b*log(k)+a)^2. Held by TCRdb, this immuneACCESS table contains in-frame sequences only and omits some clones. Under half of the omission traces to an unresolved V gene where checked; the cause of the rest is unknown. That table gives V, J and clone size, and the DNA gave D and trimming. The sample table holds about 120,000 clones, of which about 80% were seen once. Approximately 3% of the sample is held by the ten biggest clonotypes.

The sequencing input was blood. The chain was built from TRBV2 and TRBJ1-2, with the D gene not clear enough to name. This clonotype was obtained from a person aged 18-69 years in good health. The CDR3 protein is CASRLELEGYTF. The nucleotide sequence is TGTGCCAGCAGATTGGAGCTAGAGGGCTACACCTTC.